A selection of T cell receptor beta chains follows, all from one sample in a study of cytomegalovirus exposure and HLA in healthy donors. Profiling relied on immunoSEQ multiplex PCR, and the TCRdb table lists in-frame clones only, not all of them. This table has around 91,000 clones, approximately 93% appearing once. Material for sequencing was PBMCs. These receptors all come from a woman under 40 in good health and CMV-seropositive. Each CDR3 is given with its conserved first and last residue.

v_call,cdr3_aa
TRBV28,CASSLARRTSGSSNEQFF
TRBV28,CASGGSGRAFF
TRBV23-1,CASSQPENRGPSYGYTF
TRBV5-1,CASSLGGGIADTQYF
TRBV18,CASSLDRDLSYTF
TRBV4-2,CASSQALGTSGYNEQFF
TRBV13,CASSYRVADTQYF
TRBV30,CAWRQGGGQYTF
TRBV27,CASSFGQVSTDTQYF
TRBV6-6,CASSYFGDNEQFF
TRBV28,CASSPQGASTDTQYF
TRBV28,CASRDGPGQLNTEAFF
TRBV28,CASKLQGNTEAFF
TRBV4-3,CASSQRLQGRSANYGYTF
TRBV7-8,CASSLFRDRVYGYTF
TRBV6-5,CASKGLAGDTGELFF
TRBV28,CASRPPAREAPSEQYF
TRBV7-7,CASSLSPGRVQETQYF
TRBV11-3,CASTFRQGNEDTQYF
TRBV27,CASSLREGNEQFF
TRBV5-6,CASSLGAAYEQYF
TRBV5-1,CASSLVAGGPINEQFF
TRBV28,CASSRTGTARVKLFF